Shown below are 22 T cell receptor beta chains from a single sample sequenced in a study of blood T cell repertoires in COVID-19. Assay used: immunoSEQ multiplex PCR; TCRdb lists only in-frame clones, some missing. Of fewer than 400,000 clones in the sample, around 84% were seen once. Sequencing was performed on peripheral blood. The receptors derive from a woman aged 18 to 35 with acute or convalescent COVID-19.

This chain joins TRBV27 and TRBJ1-5; D unclear. Germline V gene sequence: CDR1 MNHEY, CDR2 SMNVEV (reference sequence). The CDR3 totals 16 residues. The V end lost 2 bases, the J end lost 5 bases, and 16 bases lay between the germline ends. The CDR3, as DNA: TGTGCCAGCAGTTTAGTTGCGAGAGAGGTTCATCAGCCCCAGCATTTT. This translates into CASSLVAREVHQPQHF.

J is TRBJ1-1 and V is TRBV7-9; 8 nucleotides match TRBD1. The germline gives CDR1 SEHNR, CDR2 FQNEAQ (reference sequence). The CDR3 length is 16 residues. The ends lost 4 bases at V and 4 bases at J; junction bases unmatched: 11. DNA of the CDR3: TGTGCCAGCAGCTGCCACAGGGGGGGATGGTGCACTGAAGCTTTCTTT. Amino acids: CASSCHRGGWCTEAFF.

The chain uses TRBV28 and TRBJ2-7, with D possibly TRBD1 on 6 matching bases. This CDR3 region has 13 residues. CDR1 is MDHEN, CDR2 SYDVKM, per germline. The germline V and J ends were trimmed by 2 bases and 2 bases, with 7 bases remaining between them. The CDR3 loop is CASSLEGAYEQYF. The CDR3 region has the DNA TGTGCCAGCAGTTTAGAGGGGGCCTACGAGCAGTACTTC.

The rearrangement links TRBV6-5 to TRBJ1-5; D possibly corresponds to TRBD1 (6 bases). The CDR3 consists of 13 residues. CDR1 MNHEY and CDR2 SVGAGI come from the germline V gene. Trimming pared 6 bases from V and 4 bases from J, leaving 10 bases between. The CDR3 region is CASSSTGNQPQHF. CDR3 coding DNA: TGTGCCAGCAGCTCCACAGGGAATCAGCCCCAGCATTTT.

The chain recombines TRBV6-5 with TRBJ1-3, with D tentatively TRBD1 (5 bases). V lost 5 bases and J lost 2, with 13 bases in between. The CDR3 runs 15 residues. CDR1 and CDR2 from the germline V gene are MNHEY and SVGAGI. The CDR3 sequence: CASSKNGGAGNTIYF. The CDR3 nucleotides read TGTGCCAGCAGTAAAAACGGGGGGGCTGGAAACACCATATATTTT.

The chain uses TRBV6-2 or TRBV6-3 and TRBJ1-6, with unresolved D. Germline CDR1 reads MNHEY; CDR2 reads SVGEGT. This CDR3 comprises 15 residues. Trimming removed 2 bases at V and 0 bases at J, with 5 bases between. The CDR3 coding sequence is TGTGCCAGCAGTTACACGAGCTCCTATAATTCACCCCTCCACTTT. Its protein is CASSYTSSYNSPLHF.

The J gene is TRBJ1-3, the V gene TRBV5-1; D is uncertain. The CDR3 spans 15 residues. Trimming took 3 bases from V and 0 from J, leaving 10 bases between them. The V gene's germline CDR1 is SGHRS and CDR2 YFSETQ. The CDR3 is CASSSRTGSGNTIYF. Written as DNA, the CDR3 is TGCGCCAGCAGCTCCCGGACTGGCTCTGGAAACACCATATATTTT. Full variable domain (remainder filled in from reference TRBV5-1 and TRBJ1-3): KAGVTQTPRYLIKTRGQQVTLSCSPISGHRSVSWYQQTPGQGLQFLFEYFSETQRNKGNFPGRFSGRQFSNSRSEMNVSTLELGDSALYLCASSSRTGSGNTIYFGEGSWLTVV.

This chain connects TRBV10-3 to TRBJ1-5; no clear D. This CDR3 spans 14 amino acids. Trimming stripped 3 bases from V and 1 base from J, with 7 bases between. Looked up from germline, CDR1 is ENHRY and CDR2 is SYGVKD. The CDR3 coding sequence is TGTGCCATCAGTGATCAGGAAAGCAATCAGCCCCAGCATTTT. Encoded protein: CAISDQESNQPQHF.

This clone was recorded a few times. This chain links TRBV19 with TRBJ1-1; no clear D. V lost 7 bases and J 4 bases, leaving 7 bases between the germline ends. Looked up from germline, CDR1 is LNHDA and CDR2 is SQIVND (reference sequence). The CDR3 is 11 residues long. The CDR3 is CASIPGTEAFF. CDR3 DNA: TGTGCCAGTATCCCGGGCACTGAAGCTTTCTTT.

This chain links TRBV28 with TRBJ2-1; D may be TRBD1 (6 bases). Germline V gene data show CDR1 as MDHEN and CDR2 as SYDVKM. V lost 4 bases and J 4 bases, leaving 23 bases between the germline ends. This CDR3 is built from 18 residues. Written as DNA, the CDR3 is TGTGCCAGCAGTTCACCAACCAAAGAACAGGGAAGGTACAATGAGCAGTTCTTC. Translation gives CASSSPTKEQGRYNEQFF. The whole variable domain, filled in from reference TRBV28 and TRBJ2-1, reads DVKVTQSSRYLVKRTGEKVFLECVQDMDHENMFWYRQDPGLGLRLIYFSYDVKMKEKGDIPEGYSVSREKKERFSLILESASTNQTSMYLCASSSPTKEQGRYNEQFFGPGTRLTVL.

The chain uses TRBV4-2 and TRBJ1-1; weak D call: TRBD1 (5 bases). Per germline, CDR1 LGHNA and CDR2 YNFKEQ. V shed 1 base and J shed 6 bases, with 15 bases lying between them. The CDR3 extends over 15 amino acids. The CDR3: CASSQAGQNSPEAFF. CDR3 coding DNA: TGTGCCAGCAGCCAAGCCGGACAAAATTCCCCTGAAGCTTTCTTT.

The rearrangement uses TRBV5-8 and TRBJ1-4, with 8 positions matching TRBD1. Germline lookup yields CDR1 SGHTS and CDR2 YDEGEE. V lost 4 bases to trimming and J lost 0 bases; unmatched junction nucleotides: 14. The CDR3 runs 19 residues. CDR3 sequence: CASSNLRTGYTATNEKLFF. Written as DNA, the CDR3 is TGTGCCAGCAGCAACCTTAGGACAGGGTATACTGCAACTAATGAAAAACTGTTTTTT.

V and J are TRBV27 and TRBJ2-1; D is unclear. This CDR3 is 11 amino acids long. Trimming left V 6 bases short and J 8 bases short, with 8 bases between. The germline V gene has CDR1 MNHEY and CDR2 SMNVEV (reference sequence). In nucleotides, the CDR3 is TGTGCCAGCAGCCCCTCCGATGAGCAGTTCTTC. The encoded protein is CASSPSDEQFF.

The chain uses TRBV5-8 and TRBJ2-1; 9 bases map to TRBD1. The germline gives CDR1 SGHTS, CDR2 YDEGEE. J was trimmed by 4 bases and V by 3 bases; bases with no gene match: 5. This CDR3 has 15 residues. CDR3 sequence reads: CASSSGQGSYNEQFF. The CDR3 bases are TGTGCCAGCAGCTCAGGACAGGGGTCTTACAATGAGCAGTTCTTC. The variable domain in full, completed from reference TRBV5-8 and TRBJ2-1, reads EAGVTQSPTHLIKTRGQQATLRCSPISGHTSVYWYQQALGLGLQFLLWYDEGEERNRGNFPPRFSGRQFPNYSSELNVNALELEDSALYLCASSSGQGSYNEQFFGPGTRLTVL.

The chain couples TRBV7-2 to TRBJ1-5; D remains unclear. CDR1 and CDR2 (germline): SGHTA, FQGNSA. V gave up 2 bases and J gave up 2 bases, with 10 bases separating them. This CDR3 contains 15 residues. The CDR3 protein is CASSLTGSGNQPQHF. CDR3 DNA sequence: TGTGCCAGCAGCTTAACTGGTAGCGGCAATCAGCCCCAGCATTTT.

This clone has only a few counts. The chain carries TRBV9 and TRBJ1-6; D is undetermined. V lost 2 bases and J lost 6, with 9 bases in between. The germline CDR1 and CDR2 sequences are SGDLS and YYNGEE. The CDR3 spans 14 residues. For the CDR3, the DNA is TGTGCCAGCAGCGTTGGGAGCGGTAATTCACCCCTCCACTTT. This codes for CASSVGSGNSPLHF. The full variable domain, rest sourced from reference TRBV9 and TRBJ1-6, is DSGVTQTPKHLITATGQRVTLRCSPRSGDLSVYWYQQSLDQGLQFLIQYYNGEERAKGNILERFSAQQFPDLHSELNLSSLELGDSALYFCASSVGSGNSPLHFGNGTRLTVT.

The rearrangement links TRBV7-3 to TRBJ2-3; a possible D gene is TRBD1 (5 bases). Germline V CDR1 and CDR2: SGHTA, FQGTGA. This CDR3 comprises 13 residues. Trimming removed 2 bases at V and 8 bases at J, with 11 bases between. The CDR3 sequence: CASSLFTGGTQYF. In DNA form, the CDR3 reads TGTGCCAGCAGCTTATTTACAGGCGGTACGCAGTATTTT.

The rearrangement joins TRBV4-1 to TRBJ1-1; a possible D gene is TRBD1 (5 bases). V was cut by 1 base and J by 4 bases, with 16 bases left in between. This CDR3 spans 16 amino acids. Germline CDR1 MGHRA, CDR2 YSYEKL. In DNA form, the CDR3 reads TGCGCCAGCAGCCAAGGGAACGGAGGGGCGGTCACTGAAGCTTTCTTT. Its protein is CASSQGNGGAVTEAFF.

This rearrangement joins TRBV18 to TRBJ2-7; D is perhaps TRBD1 (6 bases). Trimming removed 1 base from V and 5 bases from J, with 9 bases in between. CDR1 is KGHSH and CDR2 is LQKENI in the germline V gene. The CDR3 sequence is 13 residues long. CDR3 protein: CASSPLPGDEQYF. The CDR3, as DNA: TGTGCCAGCTCACCACTGCCAGGGGACGAGCAGTACTTC.

J is TRBJ1-6 and V is TRBV28; the D gene is possibly TRBD1 (6 bases). Germline V gives CDR1 MDHEN, CDR2 SYDVKM. CDR3 length: 14 amino acids. With 8 bases removed from V and 10 bases from J, the gap between germline ends came to 18 bases. DNA for the CDR3: TGTGCCAGCGGATGGACAGTAGGAGGATCACCCCTCCACTTT. Residues: CASGWTVGGSPLHF. The full variable domain, rest sourced from reference TRBV28 and TRBJ1-6, is DVKVTQSSRYLVKRTGEKVFLECVQDMDHENMFWYRQDPGLGLRLIYFSYDVKMKEKGDIPEGYSVSREKKERFSLILESASTNQTSMYLCASGWTVGGSPLHFGNGTRLTVT.

The rearrangement uses TRBV5-1 and TRBJ2-7; TRBD2 matches at 9 bases. Germline V gene data show CDR1 as SGHRS and CDR2 as YFSETQ. With 3 bases clipped from V and 6 bases from J, the junction kept 7 bases outside the gene matches. The CDR3 contains 14 residues. CDR3 bases: TGCGCCAGCAGCTCGTCCGGGACTAGCAGCGAGCAGTACTTC. It yields the protein CASSSSGTSSEQYF.

The chain has TRBV6-5 and TRBJ2-7; TRBD1 matches at 8 bases. The germline CDR1 and CDR2 sequences are MNHEY and SVGAGI. The CDR3 totals 14 residues. V lost 6 bases to trimming and J lost 4 bases; unmatched junction nucleotides: 8. The CDR3 loop reads CASSSGQGPYEQYF. The CDR3 DNA sequence: TGTGCCAGCAGCTCCGGACAGGGTCCTTACGAGCAGTACTTC.